This TCR beta chain was recorded in a study of CD4 T cells in relation to SARS-CoV-2 and coronaviruses. Study-wide results and caveats: SARS-CoV-2-driven expansion was significantly weaker in crossreactive than monoreactive clones.

Concerning this clone itself: The antigen is unknown.

Before the COVID-19 pandemic, during about 2011-2019, CD4+ T cells were taken from unexposed donors. Isolation of CD4+ T cells took place after about 9 days in culture. Testing used SARS-CoV-2 S/N and four cold-coronavirus spikes on unexposed-donor CD4+ T cells, cells permitting. Germline V gives CDR1 MNHEY, CDR2 SVGEGT. V was trimmed by 6 bases and J by 0 bases, leaving 15 bases between them. CDR3 size: 16 residues. The method was immunoSEQ multiplex PCR; TCRdb's version includes in-frame clones alone and lacks a portion of them. Of 20,000 to 25,000 clones listed, 68% are singletons. V gene TRBV6-2 or TRBV6-3 combines with J gene TRBJ2-4; D is uncertain. The source is a human donor in good health. Specimen: CD4+ T cells from PBMCs, cultured in vitro. The chain's CDR3 is CASSAPGVEAKNIQYF. The CDR3 bases are TGTGCCAGCAGCGCCCCGGGTGTAGAAGCCAAAAACATTCAGTACTTC.